This T cell receptor beta chain was documented in a study of blood T cell repertoires in COVID-19. Looking at the study overall: Spain, Italy and the United States supplied samples that represented acute and convalescent COVID-19. Sources were T cells, B-cell-depleted T cells, or PBMCs; the material itself was cDNA or gDNA.

The CDR3 extends over 14 amino acids. Germline CDR1 reads SGHTA; CDR2 reads FQGTGA. Trimming took 3 bases from V and 1 from J, leaving 9 bases between them. Authors' processing steps: Amplified reference gene primers provided the basis for estimating nucleated cell counts. Repertoires were generated with immunoSEQ multiplex PCR, while TCRdb's copy carries only in-frame clones and drops some. That table furnishes V, J and clone size, whereas the DNA furnished D and trimming. Found here are 250,000 or so clones, more than 75% of them singletons; the top ten hold around 9%. Sequencing input: peripheral blood. The V and J genes are TRBV7-3 and TRBJ1-1, with D hard to call. This clonotype was obtained from a man in his forties with active or convalescent COVID-19. The CDR3 nucleotides are TGTGCCAGCAGCTTTACCGGGAAGAACACTGAAGCTTTCTTT. Protein sequence: CASSFTGKNTEAFF.